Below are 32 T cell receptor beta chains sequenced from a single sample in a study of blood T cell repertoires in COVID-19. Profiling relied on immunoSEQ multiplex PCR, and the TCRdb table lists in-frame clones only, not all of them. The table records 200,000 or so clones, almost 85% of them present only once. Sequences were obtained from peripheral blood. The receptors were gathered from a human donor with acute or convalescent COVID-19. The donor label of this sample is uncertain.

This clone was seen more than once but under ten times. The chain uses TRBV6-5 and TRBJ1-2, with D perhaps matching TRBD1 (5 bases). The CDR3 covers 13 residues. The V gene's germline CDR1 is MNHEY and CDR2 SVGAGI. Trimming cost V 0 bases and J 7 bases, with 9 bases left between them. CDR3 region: CASSYSTARGYTF. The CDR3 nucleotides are TGTGCCAGCAGTTACTCGACAGCCCGTGGCTACACCTTC.

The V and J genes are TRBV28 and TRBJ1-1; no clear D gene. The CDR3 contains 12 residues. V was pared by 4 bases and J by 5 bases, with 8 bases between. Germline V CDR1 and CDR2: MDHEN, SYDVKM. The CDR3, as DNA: TGTGCCAGCAGTTCGCAGGTTACTGAAGCTTTCTTT. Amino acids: CASSSQVTEAFF.

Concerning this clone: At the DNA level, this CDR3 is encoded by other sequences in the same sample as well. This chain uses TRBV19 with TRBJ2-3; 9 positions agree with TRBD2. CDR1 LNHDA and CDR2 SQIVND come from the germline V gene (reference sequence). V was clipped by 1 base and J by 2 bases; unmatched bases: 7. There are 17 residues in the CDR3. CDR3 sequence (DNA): TGTGCCAGTAGTATAGGAGGTAGCGGGAGCATCACAGATACGCAGTATTTT. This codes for CASSIGGSGSITDTQYF.

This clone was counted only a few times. CDR3 in DNA: TGTGCCACCATGGGACAGGGCTCCTACGAGCAGTACTTC. It codes for CATMGQGSYEQYF. The rearrangement uses TRBV24-1 and TRBJ2-7; TRBD1 agrees at 9 bases. The CDR3 totals 13 residues. The ends lost 8 bases at V and 0 bases at J; junction bases unmatched: 1. CDR1 KGHDR and CDR2 SFDVKD come from the germline V gene.

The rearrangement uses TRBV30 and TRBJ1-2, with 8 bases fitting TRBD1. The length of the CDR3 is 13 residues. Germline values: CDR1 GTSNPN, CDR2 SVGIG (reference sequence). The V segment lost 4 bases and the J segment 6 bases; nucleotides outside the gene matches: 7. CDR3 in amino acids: CAWKWGQANGYTF. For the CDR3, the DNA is TGTGCCTGGAAATGGGGACAGGCTAATGGCTACACCTTC.

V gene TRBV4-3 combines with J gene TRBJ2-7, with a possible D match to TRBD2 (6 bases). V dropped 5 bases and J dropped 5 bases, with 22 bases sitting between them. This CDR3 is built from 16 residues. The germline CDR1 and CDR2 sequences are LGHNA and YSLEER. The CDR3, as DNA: TGCGCCAGCAGCAAGACCGGGACTCTTTCTATCGACGAGCAGTACTTC. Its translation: CASSKTGTLSIDEQYF.

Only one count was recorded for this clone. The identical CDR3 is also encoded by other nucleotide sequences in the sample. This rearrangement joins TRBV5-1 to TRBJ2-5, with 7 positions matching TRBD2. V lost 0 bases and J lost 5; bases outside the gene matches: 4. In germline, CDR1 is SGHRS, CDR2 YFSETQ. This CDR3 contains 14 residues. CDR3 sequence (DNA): TGCGCCAGCAGCTTGGGACTAGCACGGGAGACCCAGTACTTC. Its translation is CASSLGLARETQYF. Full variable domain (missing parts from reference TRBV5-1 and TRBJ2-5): KAGVTQTPRYLIKTRGQQVTLSCSPISGHRSVSWYQQTPGQGLQFLFEYFSETQRNKGNFPGRFSGRQFSNSRSEMNVSTLELGDSALYLCASSLGLARETQYFGPGTRLLVL.

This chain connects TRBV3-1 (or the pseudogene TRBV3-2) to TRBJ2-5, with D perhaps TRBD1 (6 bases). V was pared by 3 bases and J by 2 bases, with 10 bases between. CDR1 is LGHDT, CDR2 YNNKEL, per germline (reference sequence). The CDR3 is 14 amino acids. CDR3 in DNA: TGTGCCAGCAGCCATGACAGGATTCAAGAGACCCAGTACTTC. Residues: CASSHDRIQETQYF.

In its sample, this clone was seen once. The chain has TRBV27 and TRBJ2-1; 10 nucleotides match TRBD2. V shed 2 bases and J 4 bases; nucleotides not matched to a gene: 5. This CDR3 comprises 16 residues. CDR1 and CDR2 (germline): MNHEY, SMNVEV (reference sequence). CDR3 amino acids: CASSLRTSGTYNEQFF. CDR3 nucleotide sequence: TGTGCCAGCAGTTTACGGACTAGCGGAACTTACAATGAGCAGTTCTTC.

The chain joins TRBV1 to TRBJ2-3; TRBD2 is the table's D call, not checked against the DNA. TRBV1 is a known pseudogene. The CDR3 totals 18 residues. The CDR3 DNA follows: TGCACCAGCAGCCTAGCGGGGACAATATATTCTAGCACAGATACGCAGTATTTT. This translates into CTSSLAGTIYSSTDTQYF.

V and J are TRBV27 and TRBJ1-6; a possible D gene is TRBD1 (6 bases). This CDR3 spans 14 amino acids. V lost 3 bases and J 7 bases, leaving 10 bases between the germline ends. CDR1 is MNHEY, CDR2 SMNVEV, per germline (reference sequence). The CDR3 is CASSFRQENSPLHF. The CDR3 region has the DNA TGTGCCAGCAGTTTTAGACAGGAGAATTCACCCCTCCACTTT.

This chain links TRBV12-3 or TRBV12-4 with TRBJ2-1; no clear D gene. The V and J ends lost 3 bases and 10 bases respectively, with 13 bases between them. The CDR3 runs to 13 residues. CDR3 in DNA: TGTGCCAGCAGTTTTGGAGTATCTAGGGAGCAGTTCTTC. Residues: CASSFGVSREQFF.

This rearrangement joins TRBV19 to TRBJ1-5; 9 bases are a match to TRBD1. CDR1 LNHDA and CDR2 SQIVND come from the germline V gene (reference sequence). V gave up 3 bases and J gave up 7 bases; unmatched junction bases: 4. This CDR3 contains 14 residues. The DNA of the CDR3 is TGTGCCAGTAGTATTGGGACAGGGCCCCAGCCCCAGCATTTT. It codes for CASSIGTGPQPQHF.

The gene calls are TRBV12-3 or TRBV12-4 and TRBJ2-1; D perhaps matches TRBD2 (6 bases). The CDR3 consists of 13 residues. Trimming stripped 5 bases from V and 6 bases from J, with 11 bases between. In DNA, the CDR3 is TGTGCCAGCAGTCTGGGACTCACCAATGAGCAGTTCTTC. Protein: CASSLGLTNEQFF.

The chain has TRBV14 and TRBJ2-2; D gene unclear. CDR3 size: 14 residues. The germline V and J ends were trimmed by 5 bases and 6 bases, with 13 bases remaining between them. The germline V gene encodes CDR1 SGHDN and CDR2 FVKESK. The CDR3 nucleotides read TGTGCCAGCAGCGGTCTGTGGGCCGCCGGGGAGCTGTTTTTT. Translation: CASSGLWAAGELFF.

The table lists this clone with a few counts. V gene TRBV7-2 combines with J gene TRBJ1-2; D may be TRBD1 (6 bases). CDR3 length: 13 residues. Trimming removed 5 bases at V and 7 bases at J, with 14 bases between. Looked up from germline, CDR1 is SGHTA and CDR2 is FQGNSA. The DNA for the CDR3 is TGTGCCAGCAGCCCCCACCAGGGGAGTGGCTACACCTTC. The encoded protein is CASSPHQGSGYTF.

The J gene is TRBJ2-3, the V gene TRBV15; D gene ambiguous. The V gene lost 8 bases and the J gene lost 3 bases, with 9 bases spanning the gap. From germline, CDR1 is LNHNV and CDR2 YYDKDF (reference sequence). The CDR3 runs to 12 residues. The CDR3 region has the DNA TGTGCCACCGCTCAGAGGACAGATACGCAGTATTTT. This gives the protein CATAQRTDTQYF.

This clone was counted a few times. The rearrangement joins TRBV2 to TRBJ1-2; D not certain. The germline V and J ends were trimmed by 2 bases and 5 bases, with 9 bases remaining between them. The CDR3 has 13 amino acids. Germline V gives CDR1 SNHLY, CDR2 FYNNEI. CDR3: CASSEMAEYGYTF. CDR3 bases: TGTGCCAGCAGTGAAATGGCGGAGTATGGCTACACCTTC.

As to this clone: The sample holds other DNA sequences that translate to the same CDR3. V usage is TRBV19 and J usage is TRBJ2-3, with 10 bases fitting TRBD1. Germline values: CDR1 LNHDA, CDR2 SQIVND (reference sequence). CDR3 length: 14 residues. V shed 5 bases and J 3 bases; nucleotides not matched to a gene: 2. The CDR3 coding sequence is TGTGCCAGTAGTCTGGGACAGGGGACAGATACGCAGTATTTT. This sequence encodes CASSLGQGTDTQYF.

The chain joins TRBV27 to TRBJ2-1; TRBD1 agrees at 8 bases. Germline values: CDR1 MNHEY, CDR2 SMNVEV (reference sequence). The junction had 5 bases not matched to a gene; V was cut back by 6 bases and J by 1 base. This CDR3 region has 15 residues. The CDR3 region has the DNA TGTGCCAGCAGACCCGGGACAGGTTCCTACAATGAGCAGTTCTTC. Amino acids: CASRPGTGSYNEQFF.

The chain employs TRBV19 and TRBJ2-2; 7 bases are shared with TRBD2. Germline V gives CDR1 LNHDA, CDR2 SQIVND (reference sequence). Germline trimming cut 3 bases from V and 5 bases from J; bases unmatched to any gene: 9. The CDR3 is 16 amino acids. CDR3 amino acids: CASSIGGTANTGELFF. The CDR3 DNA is TGTGCCAGTAGTATCGGGGGGACGGCTAATACCGGGGAGCTGTTTTTT. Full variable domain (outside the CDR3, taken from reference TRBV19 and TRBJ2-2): DGGITQSPKYLFRKEGQNVTLSCEQNLNHDAMYWYRQDPGQGLRLIYYSQIVNDFQKGDIAEGYSVSREKKESFPLTVTSAQKNPTAFYLCASSIGGTANTGELFFGEGSRLTVL.

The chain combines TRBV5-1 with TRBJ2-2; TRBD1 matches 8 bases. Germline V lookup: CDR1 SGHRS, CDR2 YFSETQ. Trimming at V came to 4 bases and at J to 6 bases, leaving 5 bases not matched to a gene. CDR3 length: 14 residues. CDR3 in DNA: TGCGCCAGCAGCGGGACAGGTTCAGCCGGGGAGCTGTTTTTT. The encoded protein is CASSGTGSAGELFF.

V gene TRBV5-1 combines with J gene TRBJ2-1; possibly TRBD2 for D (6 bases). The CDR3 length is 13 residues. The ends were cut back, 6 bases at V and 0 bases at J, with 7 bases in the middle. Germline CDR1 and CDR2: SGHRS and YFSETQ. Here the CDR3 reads CASTLASYNEQFF. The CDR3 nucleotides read TGCGCCAGCACACTAGCCTCCTACAATGAGCAGTTCTTC.

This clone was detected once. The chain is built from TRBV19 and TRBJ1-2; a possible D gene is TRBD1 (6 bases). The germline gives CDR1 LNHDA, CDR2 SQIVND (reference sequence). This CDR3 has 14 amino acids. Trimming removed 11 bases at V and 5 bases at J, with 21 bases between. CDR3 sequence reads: CAVTSQGAQYGYTF. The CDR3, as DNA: TGTGCCGTTACTTCACAGGGAGCCCAATATGGCTACACCTTC.

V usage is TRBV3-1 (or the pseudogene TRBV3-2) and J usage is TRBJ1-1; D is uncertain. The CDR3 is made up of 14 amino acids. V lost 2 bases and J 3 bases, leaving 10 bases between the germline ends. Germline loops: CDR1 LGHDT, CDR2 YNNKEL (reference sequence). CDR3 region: CASSQPPTDTEAFF. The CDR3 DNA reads TGTGCCAGCAGCCAACCCCCAACGGACACTGAAGCTTTCTTT.

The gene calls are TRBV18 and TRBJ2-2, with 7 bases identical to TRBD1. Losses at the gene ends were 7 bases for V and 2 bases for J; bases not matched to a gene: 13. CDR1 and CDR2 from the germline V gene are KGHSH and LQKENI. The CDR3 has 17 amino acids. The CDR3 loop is CASLRQGSTLNTGELFF. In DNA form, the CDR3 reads TGTGCCAGCTTACGACAGGGCTCGACACTCAACACCGGGGAGCTGTTTTTT.

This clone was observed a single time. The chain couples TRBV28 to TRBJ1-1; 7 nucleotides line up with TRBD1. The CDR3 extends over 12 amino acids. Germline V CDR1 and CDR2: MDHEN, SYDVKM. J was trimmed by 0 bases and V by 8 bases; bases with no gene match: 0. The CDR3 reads CASGQVNTEAFF. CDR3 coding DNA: TGTGCCAGCGGACAGGTGAACACTGAAGCTTTCTTT.

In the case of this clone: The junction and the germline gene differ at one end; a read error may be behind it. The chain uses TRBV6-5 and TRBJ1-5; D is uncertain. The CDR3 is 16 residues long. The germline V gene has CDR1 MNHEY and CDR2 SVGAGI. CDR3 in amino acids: CGSSYSGRNSNQPQHF. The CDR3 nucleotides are TGTGGCAGCAGTTACTCGGGGAGAAATAGCAATCAGCCCCAGCATTTT.

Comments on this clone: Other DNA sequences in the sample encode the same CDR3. The DNA of the CDR3 is TGCGCCAGCAGCCAAGACAGGGGGAGGACAGATACGCAGTATTTT. Translating it yields CASSQDRGRTDTQYF. The chain has TRBV4-3 and TRBJ2-3, with D maybe TRBD1 (7 bases). This CDR3 has 15 amino acids. Germline V CDR1 and CDR2: LGHNA, YSLEER. V lost 0 bases, J lost 3 bases, and 10 bases lay in between.

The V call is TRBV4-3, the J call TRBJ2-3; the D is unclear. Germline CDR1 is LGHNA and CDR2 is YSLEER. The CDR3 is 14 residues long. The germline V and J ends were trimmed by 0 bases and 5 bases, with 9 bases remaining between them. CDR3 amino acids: CASSQDQSGDTQYF. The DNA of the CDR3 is TGCGCCAGCAGCCAAGATCAATCCGGAGATACGCAGTATTTT.

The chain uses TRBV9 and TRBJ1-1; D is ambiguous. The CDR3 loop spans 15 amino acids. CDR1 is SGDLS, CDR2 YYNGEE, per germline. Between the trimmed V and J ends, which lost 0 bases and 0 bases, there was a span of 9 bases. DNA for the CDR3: TGTGCCAGCAGCGTAGAGCAGGATATGAACACTGAAGCTTTCTTT. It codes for CASSVEQDMNTEAFF.

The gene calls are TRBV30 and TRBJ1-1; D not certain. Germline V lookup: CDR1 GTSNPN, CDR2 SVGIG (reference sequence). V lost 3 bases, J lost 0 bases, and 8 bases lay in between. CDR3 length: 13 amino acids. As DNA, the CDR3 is TGTGCCTGGAGCCCAGACTTGAACACTGAAGCTTTCTTT. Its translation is CAWSPDLNTEAFF. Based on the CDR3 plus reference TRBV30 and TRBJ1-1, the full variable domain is SQTIHQWPATLVQPVGSPLSLECTVEGTSNPNLYWYRQAAGRGLQLLFYSVGIGQISSEVPQNLSASRPQDRQFILSSKKLLLSDSGFYLCAWSPDLNTEAFFGQGTRLTVV.